This TCR beta chain was identified during a study of blood T cell repertoires in COVID-19. Study summary: Samples came from the United States, Italy and Spain, spanning acute and convalescent COVID-19. In each case, the material was cDNA or gDNA derived from T cells, B-cell-depleted T cells, or PBMCs.

This CDR3 spans 13 amino acids. Germline CDR1 WNHNN, CDR2 SYGVQD (reference sequence). Trimming pared 0 bases from V and 4 bases from J, leaving 6 bases between. Source study methods: It was from reference gene primer amplification that nucleated cell counts were estimated. TCRdb's copy holds only in-frame clones and misses some; the assay was immunoSEQ multiplex PCR. From that table come the V and J calls and clone size; the DNA was used to work out D and trimming. The sample gives about 210,000 clones, about 83% of which show up once; 7.5% to 8% is in the top ten. The rearrangement links TRBV10-1 to TRBJ1-1; D ambiguous. This sequence was found in a woman aged 50 to 60 with active or convalescent COVID-19. Sequenced: peripheral blood. DNA of the CDR3: TGCGCCAGCAGTGAGTCCCCGGGCACTGAAGCTTTCTTT. Translated: CASSESPGTEAFF.